Listed below are T cell receptor beta chains from one sample, sequenced in a study of T cell changes during pregnancy in multiple sclerosis. Assay: immunoSEQ multiplex PCR; the TCRdb copy retains only in-frame clones and omits some. The data show 110,000 or so clones, roughly 92% seen once. Material: peripheral blood, obtained before pregnancy. The origin of the receptors is a female donor with multiple sclerosis, enrolled in a pregnancy study. The CDR3 runs from the conserved cysteine through the conserved F or W. A D gene is named only where the DNA matches it firmly. Expanded clones get a size class; other rows say once, few or many, or leave the size out.

j_call: TRBJ2-5
clone_size: few
d_call: TRBD1
v_call: TRBV2
cdr3_aa: CASTRDRGEGETQYF
cdr3_nt: TGTGCCAGCACTCGGGACAGGGGAGAAGGAGAGACCCAGTACTTC

j_call: TRBJ2-2
clone_size: .
d_call: TRBD2
v_call: TRBV7-3
cdr3_aa: CASSLRSSGGAGELFF
cdr3_nt: TGTGCCAGCAGCTTAAGATCTAGCGGGGGGGCCGGGGAGCTGTTTTTT

j_call: TRBJ2-1
clone_size: .
d_call: .
v_call: TRBV6-5
cdr3_aa: CASSYDSYNEQFF
cdr3_nt: TGTGCCAGCAGTTACGACAGTTACAATGAGCAGTTCTTC

j_call: TRBJ1-5
clone_size: .
d_call: .
v_call: TRBV27
cdr3_aa: CASGDSPNQPQHF
cdr3_nt: TGTGCCTCCGGGGATTCCCCCAATCAGCCCCAGCATTTT

j_call: TRBJ1-1
clone_size: .
d_call: TRBD1
v_call: TRBV7-2
cdr3_aa: CASSPHRGLAEAFF
cdr3_nt: TGTGCCAGCAGCCCACACAGGGGGCTTGCTGAAGCTTTCTTT

j_call: TRBJ2-7
clone_size: .
d_call: TRBD1
v_call: TRBV11-2
cdr3_aa: CASSQGQGTPYEQYF
cdr3_nt: TGTGCCAGCAGCCAGGGACAGGGGACGCCCTACGAGCAGTACTTC

j_call: TRBJ1-2
clone_size: once
d_call: .
v_call: TRBV28
cdr3_aa: CASSFGSGFTNYGYTF
cdr3_nt: TGTGCCAGCAGTTTTGGGTCAGGCTTTACTAACTATGGCTACACCTTC

j_call: TRBJ1-6
clone_size: .
d_call: TRBD1
v_call: TRBV25-1
cdr3_aa: CASSELGTASSYNSPLHF
cdr3_nt: TGTGCCAGCAGTGAATTGGGGACAGCCAGCTCCTATAATTCACCCCTCCACTTT

j_call: TRBJ1-5
clone_size: .
d_call: .
v_call: TRBV28
cdr3_aa: CASPGGLYSNQPQHF
cdr3_nt: TGTGCCAGCCCCGGCGGCCTCTATAGCAATCAGCCCCAGCATTTT

j_call: TRBJ2-6
clone_size: .
d_call: TRBD1
v_call: TRBV2
cdr3_aa: CASRLQGPSGANVLTF
cdr3_nt: TGTGCCAGCAGGTTACAGGGGCCTTCTGGGGCCAACGTCCTGACTTTC

j_call: TRBJ2-2
clone_size: .
d_call: .
v_call: TRBV11-2
cdr3_aa: CASSRGHRTITGELFF
cdr3_nt: TGTGCCAGCAGCCGAGGTCACAGGACCATCACCGGGGAGCTGTTTTTT

j_call: TRBJ1-2
clone_size: .
d_call: .
v_call: TRBV7-9
cdr3_aa: CASSLAVADGYTF
cdr3_nt: TGTGCCAGCAGCTTAGCGGTAGCGGATGGCTACACCTTC

j_call: TRBJ1-2
clone_size: .
d_call: TRBD1
v_call: TRBV7-2
cdr3_aa: CASSPGDRTNYGYTF
cdr3_nt: TGTGCCAGCAGCCCCGGGGACAGGACCAACTATGGCTACACCTTC

j_call: TRBJ2-1
clone_size: .
d_call: TRBD2
v_call: TRBV7-6
cdr3_aa: CASTAGGPNEQFF
cdr3_nt: TGTGCCAGCACAGCGGGGGGGCCTAATGAGCAGTTCTTC

j_call: TRBJ2-7
clone_size: few
d_call: TRBD1
v_call: TRBV19
cdr3_aa: CASSIGQGYEQYF
cdr3_nt: TGTGCCAGTAGTATAGGACAGGGCTACGAGCAGTACTTC

j_call: TRBJ1-2
clone_size: .
d_call: TRBD1
v_call: TRBV9
cdr3_aa: CASSVALTGAGYGYTF
cdr3_nt: TGTGCCAGCAGCGTAGCTCTGACAGGGGCGGGCTATGGCTACACCTTC

j_call: TRBJ2-7
clone_size: .
d_call: .
v_call: TRBV28
cdr3_aa: CASSSPGQSYEQYF
cdr3_nt: TGTGCCAGCAGCTCTCCGGGACAATCCTACGAGCAGTACTTC

j_call: TRBJ2-3
clone_size: .
d_call: .
v_call: TRBV11-2
cdr3_aa: CASSLDRDTQYF
cdr3_nt: TGTGCCAGCAGCTTAGATAGAGATACGCAGTATTTT

j_call: TRBJ1-5
clone_size: .
d_call: .
v_call: TRBV7-9
cdr3_aa: CASSQTGMEPQHF
cdr3_nt: TGTGCCAGCAGCCAAACAGGGATGGAGCCCCAGCATTTT

j_call: TRBJ1-5
clone_size: .
d_call: .
v_call: TRBV5-6
cdr3_aa: CASSFFSVNQPQHF
cdr3_nt: TGTGCCAGCAGCTTTTTTTCGGTCAATCAGCCCCAGCATTTT

j_call: TRBJ1-1
clone_size: .
d_call: .
v_call: TRBV7-3
cdr3_aa: CASSSWGVSNTEAFF
cdr3_nt: TGTGCCAGCAGCTCTTGGGGGGTTTCGAACACTGAAGCTTTCTTT

j_call: TRBJ1-4
clone_size: .
d_call: .
v_call: TRBV7-3
cdr3_aa: CASSLTGSGASNEKLFF
cdr3_nt: TGTGCCAGCAGCTTAACAGGTTCTGGGGCTTCTAATGAAAAACTGTTTTTT

j_call: TRBJ1-4
clone_size: once
d_call: TRBD1
v_call: TRBV30
cdr3_aa: CAWSEESRGYEKLFF
cdr3_nt: TGTGCCTGGAGCGAAGAGAGCAGGGGGTATGAAAAACTGTTTTTT

j_call: TRBJ1-4
clone_size: .
d_call: .
v_call: TRBV19
cdr3_aa: CASRYAGTGYEKLFF
cdr3_nt: TGTGCCAGTAGATACGCTGGAACAGGGTACGAAAAACTGTTTTTT

j_call: TRBJ2-1
clone_size: few
d_call: TRBD2
v_call: TRBV6-1
cdr3_aa: CASSLLGLAQFF
cdr3_nt: TGTGCCAGCAGTCTGTTGGGACTAGCACAGTTCTTC

j_call: TRBJ1-1
clone_size: few
d_call: .
v_call: TRBV6-1
cdr3_aa: CASSDPGLQNTEAFF
cdr3_nt: TGTGCCAGCAGTGATCCCGGACTCCAGAACACTGAAGCTTTCTTT

j_call: TRBJ2-1
clone_size: .
d_call: TRBD2
v_call: TRBV11-3
cdr3_aa: CASSRGLAGVNEQFF
cdr3_nt: TGTGCCAGCAGCCGGGGACTAGCGGGAGTTAATGAGCAGTTCTTC

j_call: TRBJ1-1
clone_size: .
d_call: .
v_call: TRBV2
cdr3_aa: CASSVGGTGTEAFF
cdr3_nt: TGTGCCAGCAGTGTAGGGGGAACGGGCACTGAAGCTTTCTTT

j_call: TRBJ1-5
clone_size: .
d_call: TRBD1
v_call: TRBV19
cdr3_aa: CASSSGQGPGGNQPQHF
cdr3_nt: TGTGCCAGTAGTTCGGGACAGGGGCCAGGGGGCAATCAGCCCCAGCATTTT

j_call: TRBJ1-4
clone_size: .
d_call: .
v_call: TRBV7-9
cdr3_aa: CASSLRPGRTNEKLFF
cdr3_nt: TGTGCCAGCAGCTTACGTCCAGGGAGGACTAATGAAAAACTGTTTTTT

j_call: TRBJ2-1
clone_size: .
d_call: TRBD2
v_call: TRBV27
cdr3_aa: CASSLTPPSGRYNEQFF
cdr3_nt: TGTGCCAGCAGTTTAACACCCCCCAGCGGGAGATACAATGAGCAGTTCTTC

j_call: TRBJ2-7
clone_size: .
d_call: .
v_call: TRBV5-1
cdr3_aa: CASSSGHLQSSYEQYF
cdr3_nt: TGCGCCAGCAGCTCCGGACATCTTCAAAGCTCCTACGAGCAGTACTTC

j_call: TRBJ2-7
clone_size: .
d_call: .
v_call: TRBV30
cdr3_aa: CAWSGREQYF
cdr3_nt: TGTGCCTGGAGTGGGAGGGAGCAGTACTTC

j_call: TRBJ2-2
clone_size: .
d_call: .
v_call: TRBV19
cdr3_aa: CASSRGPQRGTGELFF
cdr3_nt: TGTGCCAGTAGTCGCGGACCACAACGGGGCACCGGGGAGCTGTTTTTT

j_call: TRBJ2-3
clone_size: .
d_call: .
v_call: TRBV5-1
cdr3_aa: CASSLLQSTDTQYF
cdr3_nt: TGCGCCAGCAGCTTGTTACAGAGCACAGATACGCAGTATTTT

j_call: TRBJ1-2
clone_size: once
d_call: TRBD1
v_call: TRBV7-9
cdr3_aa: CASNDQGALRGYTF
cdr3_nt: TGTGCCAGCAACGACCAGGGGGCGCTTAGGGGCTACACCTTC

j_call: TRBJ2-1
clone_size: .
d_call: TRBD1
v_call: TRBV5-1
cdr3_aa: CASSFNSGGVDEQFF
cdr3_nt: TGCGCCAGCAGCTTCAATTCAGGGGGCGTAGATGAGCAGTTCTTC

j_call: TRBJ2-2
clone_size: .
d_call: TRBD2
v_call: TRBV6-5
cdr3_aa: CASSYPGGPPGELFF
cdr3_nt: TGTGCCAGCAGTTACCCGGGAGGGCCCCCCGGGGAGCTGTTTTTT

j_call: TRBJ2-1
clone_size: .
d_call: TRBD2
v_call: TRBV6-5
cdr3_aa: CASSLAGGGGEQFF
cdr3_nt: TGTGCCAGCAGTCTAGCGGGGGGCGGTGGTGAGCAGTTCTTC

j_call: TRBJ1-4
clone_size: .
d_call: TRBD1
v_call: TRBV19
cdr3_aa: CASSLGQGIEKLFF
cdr3_nt: TGTGCCAGTAGTCTGGGACAGGGAATCGAAAAACTGTTTTTT

j_call: TRBJ1-2
clone_size: .
d_call: TRBD1
v_call: TRBV30
cdr3_aa: CAWGDRGITGYTF
cdr3_nt: TGTGCCTGGGGGGACAGGGGGATTACTGGCTACACCTTC

j_call: TRBJ1-1
clone_size: few
d_call: .
v_call: TRBV4-1
cdr3_aa: CASSLPRGTEAFF
cdr3_nt: TGCGCCAGCAGCCTCCCCAGGGGCACTGAAGCTTTCTTT

j_call: TRBJ2-6
clone_size: .
d_call: .
v_call: TRBV6-1
cdr3_aa: CAGTQGSGANVLTF
cdr3_nt: TGTGCCGGCACACAGGGTTCTGGGGCCAACGTCCTGACTTTC

j_call: TRBJ2-3
clone_size: .
d_call: TRBD1
v_call: TRBV10-3
cdr3_aa: CAISSGQGQLDTQYF
cdr3_nt: TGTGCCATCAGTTCCGGACAGGGGCAGTTGGATACGCAGTATTTT

j_call: TRBJ2-3
clone_size: .
d_call: TRBD2
v_call: TRBV5-4
cdr3_aa: CASSLARRGRADTDTQYF
cdr3_nt: TGTGCCAGCAGCTTGGCTAGGCGCGGGAGGGCCGACACAGATACGCAGTATTTT

j_call: TRBJ2-3
clone_size: .
d_call: .
v_call: TRBV5-4
cdr3_aa: CASSFLGPTDTQYF
cdr3_nt: TGTGCCAGCAGCTTCCTAGGCCCCACAGATACGCAGTATTTT